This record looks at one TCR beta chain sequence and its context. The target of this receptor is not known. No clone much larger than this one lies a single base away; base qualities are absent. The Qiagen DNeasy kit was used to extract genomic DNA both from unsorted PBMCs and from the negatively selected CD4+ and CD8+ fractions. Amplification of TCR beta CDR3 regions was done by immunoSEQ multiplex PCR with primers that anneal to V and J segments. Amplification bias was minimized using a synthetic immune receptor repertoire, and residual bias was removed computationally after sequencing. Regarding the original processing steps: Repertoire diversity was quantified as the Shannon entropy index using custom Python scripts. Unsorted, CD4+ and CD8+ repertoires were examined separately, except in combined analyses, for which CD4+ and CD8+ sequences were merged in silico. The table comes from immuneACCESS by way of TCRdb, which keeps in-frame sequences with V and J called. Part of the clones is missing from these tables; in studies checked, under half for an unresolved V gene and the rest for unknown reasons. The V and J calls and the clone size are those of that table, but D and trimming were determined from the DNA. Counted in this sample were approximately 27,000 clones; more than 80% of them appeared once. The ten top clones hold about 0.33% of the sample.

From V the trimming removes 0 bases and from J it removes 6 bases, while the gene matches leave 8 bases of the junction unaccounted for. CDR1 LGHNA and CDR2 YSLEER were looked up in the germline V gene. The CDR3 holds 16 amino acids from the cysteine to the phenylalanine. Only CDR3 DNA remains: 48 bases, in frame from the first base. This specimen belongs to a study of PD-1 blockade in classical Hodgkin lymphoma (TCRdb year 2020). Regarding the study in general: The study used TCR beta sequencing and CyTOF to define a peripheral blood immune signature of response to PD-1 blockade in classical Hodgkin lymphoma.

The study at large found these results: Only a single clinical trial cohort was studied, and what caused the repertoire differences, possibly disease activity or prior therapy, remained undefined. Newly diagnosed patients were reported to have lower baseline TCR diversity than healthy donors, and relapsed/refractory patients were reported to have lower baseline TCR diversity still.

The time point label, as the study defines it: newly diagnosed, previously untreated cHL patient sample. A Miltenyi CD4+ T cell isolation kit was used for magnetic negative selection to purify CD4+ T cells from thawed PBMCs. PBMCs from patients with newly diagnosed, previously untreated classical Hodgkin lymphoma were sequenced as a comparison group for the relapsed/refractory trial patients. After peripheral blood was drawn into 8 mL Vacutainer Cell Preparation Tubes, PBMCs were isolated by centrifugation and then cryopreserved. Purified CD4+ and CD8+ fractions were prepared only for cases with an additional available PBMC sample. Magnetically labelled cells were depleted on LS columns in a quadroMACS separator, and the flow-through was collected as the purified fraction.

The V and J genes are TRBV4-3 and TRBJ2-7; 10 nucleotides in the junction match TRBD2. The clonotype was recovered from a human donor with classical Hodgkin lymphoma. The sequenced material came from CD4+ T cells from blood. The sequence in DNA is TGCGCCAGCAGCCAAGATCGCGCTAGCGGGAGTGGCGAGCAGTACTTC. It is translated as CASSQDRASGSGEQYF.